The source of this T cell receptor beta chain is a study of T-cell memory formation after mild COVID-19. The V and J ends lost 4 bases and 9 bases, in that order; junction bases with no gene match: 3. CDR3 length: 13 amino acids. The germline gives CDR1 MGHRA, CDR2 YSYEKL. TCRdb called the 5' RACE reads again in MiXCR, with one record for every CDR3 protein. The data contain more than 110,000 distinct CDR3 sequences, 14% of them seen just once; the ten biggest clones take up under 30%. The sequence came from an adult woman who had mild COVID-19 (a few samples of this study predate the infection). Cell type and time point are not known. The chain joins TRBV4-1 to TRBJ2-1; 10 bases agree with TRBD2. Sequencing was carried out using PBMCs or a T cell subset sorted from them (not recorded which). Written as DNA, the CDR3 is TGCGCCAGCAGCCCTAGCGGGAGCGGTGAGCAGTTCTTC. Amino acid sequence: CASSPSGSGEQFF.